This note documents a single TCR beta chain sequence. A read error is possible here, since a much larger clone lies one base away. Germline V CDR1 and CDR2: SNHLY, FYNNEI. V dropped 5 bases and J dropped 8; count of bases not matched to a gene: 9. The CDR3 length is 14 residues. This sample is drawn from a study of CD8+CD57+ T cells in acquired aplastic anemia. Profiling that covered TCR beta VDJ and CDR3 relied on genomic DNA as its template. Via MiXCR, TCRdb re-called the reads, giving one row per CDR3 protein. The table has 55,000 to 80,000 distinct CDR3 sequences, approximately 51% seen once. The sample comprised sorted CD4+, CD8+, or CD8+CD57+ T cells (not recorded which) from PBMCs. The TCR was taken from a human donor in good health, serving as a control. The chain recombines TRBV2 with TRBJ2-1; TRBD2 matches 7 bases. The CDR3 here is CASSSGTNYDEQFF. CDR3 nucleotides: TGTGCCAGCAGTTCGGGGACTAATTACGATGAGCAGTTCTTC.